This T cell receptor (beta chain) was identified in a study of PD-1 blockade in classical Hodgkin lymphoma. There are a few counts of this clone. There was relapse after autologous stem cell transplantation in every patient, and there was variation in brentuximab vedotin exposure. V lost 5 bases to trimming and J lost 0 bases, with 17 bases between them. There are 18 residues in the CDR3. CDR1 and CDR2 (germline): SGHVS, FNYEAQ. Clones were read by immunoSEQ multiplex PCR, and TCRdb kept only the in-frame ones, dropping some. Among some 41,000 clones listed, 85% to 90% were seen once. This clonotype was sampled from a human donor with classical Hodgkin lymphoma. The starting material was peripheral blood mononuclear cells (PBMCs), obtained before the second cycle of nivolumab. This rearrangement joins TRBV7-6 to TRBJ2-6, with a possible D match to TRBD2 (5 bases). CDR3 coding DNA: TGTGCCAGCAGCCCGCCAGGACTGCCTAGCTCTGGGGCCAACGTCCTGACTTTC. It translates to CASSPPGLPSSGANVLTF.